This TCR beta chain was recorded in a study of vaccination and CD4 T cells after COVID-19. Notes on the study in general: Convalescent patients were relatively few, and early post-infection timepoints were missing.

Treatment reported: 10-day PBMC culture with coronavirus spike peptide pools or control peptides (ViraFEST assay). The study sequenced cultured CD4+ T cell DNA using the Oncomine TCR Beta short-read assay. The authors extracted genomic DNA from cultured CD4+ T cells. TCRdb recomputed calls from the PCR reads with MiXCR, one row per CDR3 protein. The sample lists roughly 12,000 distinct CDR3 sequences, approximately 58% seen once, with roughly 9% in the top ten. J lost 5 bases, V lost 6 bases, and 15 bases had no gene match. Germline V gene data show CDR1 as MNHNS and CDR2 as SASEGT. The CDR3 has 18 amino acids. For this clonotype: Its target is unknown.

This sample comprised CD4+ T cells from blood, cultured in vitro, obtained before SARS-CoV-2 vaccination. The chain combines TRBV6-1 with TRBJ2-5, with 13 bases aligning to TRBD2. The clonotype was recovered from a human donor who had recovered from COVID-19. This chain's CDR3 is CASRAITRLAGGGETQYF. The CDR3 nucleotides read TGTGCCAGCAGAGCAATTACACGACTAGCGGGAGGAGGGGAGACCCAGTACTTC.